Shown below are 14 T cell receptor beta chains from a single sample sequenced in a study of T cells in localized non-small cell lung cancer. The table came from immunoSEQ multiplex PCR; TCRdb's copy has only in-frame clones and leaves some out. The profile covers about 77,000 clones, with about 88% appearing a single time and 20% to 25% taken by the ten largest. The sample here was peripheral blood, taken before any cancer treatment. Receptors originate from a woman aged 40 to 75 with stage I squamous cell lung carcinoma.

The CDR3 DNA reads TGTGCCACCAGCAGAGATAAATCAGCGAACACTGAAGCTTTCTTT. Translated: CATSRDKSANTEAFF. This chain uses TRBV15 with TRBJ1-1; no clear D gene. The CDR3 loop spans 15 amino acids. Germline CDR1 reads LNHNV; CDR2 reads YYDKDF (reference sequence). The germline V and J ends were trimmed by 0 bases and 1 base, with 9 bases remaining between them.

The chain carries TRBV2 and TRBJ1-1; 7 bases are shared with TRBD1. Germline-derived CDR1 and CDR2 are SNHLY and FYNNEI. The CDR3 spans 14 residues. Trimming cost V 4 bases and J 8 bases; bases outside gene matches: 10. The CDR3 sequence is CASSAVQGFGEAFF. As DNA, the CDR3 is TGTGCCAGCAGTGCGGTACAGGGGTTTGGGGAAGCTTTCTTT.

The chain links TRBV19 to TRBJ1-3; no clear D gene. CDR3 length equals 14 residues. Per germline, CDR1 LNHDA and CDR2 SQIVND (reference sequence). Trimming removed 7 bases from V and 3 bases from J, with 13 bases in between. The chain's CDR3 is CASNKQSGGNTIYF. In DNA, the CDR3 is TGTGCCAGTAACAAACAATCGGGTGGAAACACCATATATTTT.

The genes are TRBV11-2 and TRBJ1-2; no clear D gene. The CDR3 extends over 15 amino acids. Trimming took off 6 bases at V and 4 bases at J, with 18 bases between the two ends. Per the germline V gene, CDR1 is SGHAT and CDR2 is FQNNGV. CDR3: CASSLTDGLGYGYTF. The CDR3 nucleotides read TGTGCCAGCAGTCTCACGGATGGACTGGGCTATGGCTACACCTTC. The full variable domain, in which reference TRBV11-2 and TRBJ1-2 provide the parts outside the CDR3, is EAGVAQSPRYKIIEKRQSVAFWCNPISGHATLYWYQQILGQGPKLLIQFQNNGVVDDSQLPKDRFSAERLKGVDSTLKIQPAKLEDSAVYLCASSLTDGLGYGYTFGSGTRLTVV.

This clone was detected only once. The chain employs TRBV18 and TRBJ1-6; D is ambiguous. Germline V CDR1 and CDR2: KGHSH, LQKENI. The germline V and J ends were trimmed by 0 bases and 3 bases, with 9 bases remaining between them. The CDR3 totals 16 residues. The CDR3 DNA follows: TGTGCCAGCTCACCACCGGGAACTAACTATAATTCACCCCTCCACTTT. Protein: CASSPPGTNYNSPLHF.

This sequence joins TRBV29-1 and TRBJ1-1; 8 bases agree with TRBD1. CDR1 SQVTM and CDR2 ANQGSEA come from the germline V gene. The ends lost 5 bases at V and 5 bases at J; junction bases unmatched: 7. CDR3 size: 13 residues. CDR3 in DNA: TGCAGCGTTCGACAGGGGCAGGGGACTGAAGCTTTCTTT. This codes for CSVRQGQGTEAFF.

The rearrangement links TRBV4-2 to TRBJ2-7; TRBD2 agrees at 8 bases. The germline CDR1 and CDR2 sequences are LGHNA and YNFKEQ. The CDR3 sequence is 15 residues long. Losses at the gene ends were 0 bases for V and 5 bases for J; bases not matched to a gene: 6. CDR3 protein: CASSQEPGGRDEQYF. CDR3 sequence (DNA): TGTGCCAGCAGCCAAGAGCCGGGGGGGCGGGACGAGCAGTACTTC.

This clone has just one count. CDR3 protein: CASQNTEAFF. In nucleotides, the CDR3 is TGTGCCAGCCAGAACACTGAAGCTTTCTTT. This chain links TRBV6-1 with TRBJ1-1; D remains ambiguous. V lost 8 bases and J 1 base, leaving 2 bases between the germline ends. CDR3 size: 10 residues. Germline loops: CDR1 MNHNS, CDR2 SASEGT.

This clone came up once. The rearrangement uses TRBV6-1 and TRBJ1-1; D gene ambiguous. The CDR3 spans 11 residues. The germline gives CDR1 MNHNS, CDR2 SASEGT. The germline V and J ends were trimmed by 3 bases and 8 bases, with 7 bases remaining between them. The CDR3 bases are TGTGCCAGCAGTGACCGACGGGAAGCTTTCTTT. This encodes CASSDRREAFF.

The chain couples TRBV5-1 to TRBJ2-1; 7 positions match TRBD2. V gave up 4 bases and J gave up 0 bases; unmatched junction bases: 4. The CDR3 is 15 amino acids. Germline V gene sequence: CDR1 SGHRS, CDR2 YFSETQ. CDR3 nucleotide sequence: TGCGCCAGCAGCGTCGGGGGGAGCTCCTACAATGAGCAGTTCTTC. Translated, it gives CASSVGGSSYNEQFF. Full variable domain (remainder filled in from reference TRBV5-1 and TRBJ2-1): KAGVTQTPRYLIKTRGQQVTLSCSPISGHRSVSWYQQTPGQGLQFLFEYFSETQRNKGNFPGRFSGRQFSNSRSEMNVSTLELGDSALYLCASSVGGSSYNEQFFGPGTRLTVL.

This clone was detected many times. The chain is built from TRBV6-1 and TRBJ1-3; TRBD1 might be the D (6 bases). This CDR3 region has 14 residues. Trimming took off 5 bases at V and 0 bases at J, with 8 bases between the two ends. Germline lookup yields CDR1 MNHNS and CDR2 SASEGT. The CDR3 DNA follows: TGTGCCAGCAGTACAGGGTTCTCTGGAAACACCATATATTTT. As protein: CASSTGFSGNTIYF.

The chain is built from TRBV7-3 and TRBJ1-2; tentative D call: TRBD1 (6 bases). This CDR3 spans 13 amino acids. Germline V gives CDR1 SGHTA, CDR2 FQGTGA. V lost 6 bases, J lost 6 bases, and 14 bases lay in between. The CDR3 region is CASSKGGADGYTF. The CDR3 DNA follows: TGTGCCAGCAGTAAGGGGGGCGCGGATGGCTACACCTTC.

V usage is TRBV2 and J usage is TRBJ2-5; D remains ambiguous. The germline V gene encodes CDR1 SNHLY and CDR2 FYNNEI. The CDR3 has 15 amino acids. Trimming removed 6 bases from V and 0 bases from J, with 14 bases in between. CDR3 sequence (DNA): TGTGCCAGCAGCATCTCTCGTACCGACCAAGAGACCCAGTACTTC. It codes for CASSISRTDQETQYF.

V is TRBV19 and J is TRBJ2-5; D may match TRBD1 or TRBD2 (6 bases each). Germline V gene data show CDR1 as LNHDA and CDR2 as SQIVND (reference sequence). Between the trimmed V and J ends, which lost 1 base and 4 bases, there was a span of 13 bases. The CDR3 extends over 15 amino acids. As DNA, the CDR3 is TGTGCCAGTAGTATAGGTCGGAGGGGGGTAGAGACCCAGTACTTC. Amino acid sequence: CASSIGRRGVETQYF.